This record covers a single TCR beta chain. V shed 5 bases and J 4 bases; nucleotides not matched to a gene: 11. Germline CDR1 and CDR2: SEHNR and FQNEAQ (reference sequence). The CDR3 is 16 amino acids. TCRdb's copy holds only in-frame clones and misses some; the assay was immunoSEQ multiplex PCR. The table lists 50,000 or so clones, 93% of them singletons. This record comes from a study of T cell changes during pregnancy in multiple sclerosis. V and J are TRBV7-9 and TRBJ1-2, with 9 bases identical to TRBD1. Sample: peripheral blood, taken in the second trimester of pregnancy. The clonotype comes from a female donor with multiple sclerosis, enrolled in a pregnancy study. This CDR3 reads CASSPIGGQGSYGYTF. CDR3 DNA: TGTGCCAGCAGCCCCATAGGGGGACAGGGATCCTATGGCTACACCTTC.